This entry is about one T cell receptor beta chain. What it binds is not known. A read error may produce the germline difference seen at one junction end. This entry belongs to a study of OX40 agonist ivuxolimab in advanced cancers. As for the study in general: Patients' therapy was ivuxolimab, an antibody that acts as an agonist of OX40 (CD134). The study's findings and limits: Those patients achieving a partial response at 0.1-3.0 mg/kg showed among the lowest clonal expansion. Averaging showed that CD8+ T cells had more expanded clones than CD4+ did.

Libraries were prepared by immunoSEQ multiplex PCR; TCRdb keeps only in-frame clonotypes and omits some of them. The sample includes about 95,000 clones, about 91% seen only once; the top ten take roughly 2.6%. The CDR3 has 12 amino acids. CDR1 is MNHEY, CDR2 SVGAGI, per germline. No patient had autoimmune disease or received systemic immunosuppression. This chain joins TRBV6-5 and TRBJ2-2; TRBD1 is a possible D gene (6 bases). This sequence originates from an adult with an advanced solid tumor such as melanoma, head and neck, liver or kidney cancer. Material: CD4+ or CD8+ T cells sorted from blood, obtained in a trial of the OX40 agonist ivuxolimab. The CDR3 protein is CASSYRKGGLFF. The CDR3 DNA sequence: TGTGCCAGCAGCTACAGGAAAGGGGGGCTGTTTTTT.